A selection of T cell receptor beta chains follows, all from one sample in a study of shared clonotypes between healthy human individuals. The protocol was immunoSEQ multiplex PCR, while the TCRdb copy is restricted to in-frame clones and leaves out a portion. The sample includes around 610,000 clones, 90% to 97% of them seen just once. Material: naive CD8+ T cells sorted from blood. The source of these receptors is a woman in her thirties in good health. The CDR3 runs from the conserved cysteine through the conserved F or W. The D gene is left open where the match is weak. Clone size appears in some rows only: once, few, many, or a class for an expanded clone.

d_call	v_call	clone_size	j_call	cdr3_nt	cdr3_aa
NA	TRBV2	NA	TRBJ1-2	TGTGCCAGCACTAAAAGGTTGGTGGATGGCTACACCTTC	CASTKRLVDGYTF
NA	TRBV28	NA	TRBJ2-5	TGTGCCAGCAGTTTAGAGGGTGAGACCCAGTACTTC	CASSLEGETQYF
NA	TRBV4-2	NA	TRBJ2-7	TGTGCCAGCAGCCAAGAATATCTTGGGCACGAGCAGTACTTC	CASSQEYLGHEQYF
NA	TRBV11-2	NA	TRBJ2-7	TGTGCCAGCAGCCCCTACCCCCACACCGCCTACGAGCAGTACTTC	CASSPYPHTAYEQYF
NA	TRBV27	NA	TRBJ2-1	TGTGCCAGCCTAGGGTCCTACAATGAGCAGTTCTTC	CASLGSYNEQFF
NA	TRBV7-8	NA	TRBJ2-7	TGTGCCAGCAGCTTAGCATGGGGGGCCGAGCAGTACTTC	CASSLAWGAEQYF
NA	TRBV30	NA	TRBJ2-5	TGTGCCTGGAGTGGATACCCCGGGAGAGGGGAGACCCAGTACTTC	CAWSGYPGRGETQYF
TRBD1	TRBV28	once	TRBJ1-5	TGTGCCAGCAGTCAAGACAGGGGATCTTCTAAGCCCCAGCATTTT	CASSQDRGSSKPQHF
NA	TRBV11-2	once	TRBJ1-1	TGTGCCAGCAGCTTACTGCGAGGCCCCACTGAAGCTTTCTTT	CASSLLRGPTEAFF
TRBD2	TRBV27	NA	TRBJ2-5	TGTGCCAGCAGTTACCTAGCGGGAGGGTCAGAGACCCAGTACTTC	CASSYLAGGSETQYF
NA	TRBV30	NA	TRBJ1-1	TGTGCCTGGACTGGGGTTAGCCCTGAAGCTTTCTTT	CAWTGVSPEAFF
NA	TRBV19	NA	TRBJ2-7	TGTGCCAGTAGTCGGGACAACTCCTACGAGCAGTACTTC	CASSRDNSYEQYF
NA	TRBV4-1	NA	TRBJ2-3	TGCGCCAGCAGCCAACGGGTCCTAGCAAGCACAGATACGCAGTATTTT	CASSQRVLASTDTQYF
TRBD1	TRBV27	NA	TRBJ2-5	TGTGCCAGCAGTCCAACGGGACAGGGGGAGACCCAGTACTTC	CASSPTGQGETQYF
NA	TRBV5-1	once	TRBJ2-1	TGCGCCAGCAGCTTGGTGACTCTCAATGAGCAGTTCTTC	CASSLVTLNEQFF
NA	TRBV27	NA	TRBJ2-2	TGTGCCAGCAGTTTGTACGACCCTTCGAACACCGGGGAGCTGTTTTTT	CASSLYDPSNTGELFF
NA	TRBV5-4	once	TRBJ2-7	TGTGCCAGCAGCAGTATCACCGAGCAGTACTTC	CASSSITEQYF
TRBD1	TRBV14	NA	TRBJ1-1	TGTGCCAGCAGCGATCCAGGGGGATATGAAGAAGCTTTCTTT	CASSDPGGYEEAFF
NA	TRBV4-1	NA	TRBJ2-7	TGCGCCAGCAGCCAAGTCTCGGATTACGAGCAGTACTTC	CASSQVSDYEQYF
NA	TRBV7-3	NA	TRBJ2-1	TGTGCCAGCAGCTTAGGAAATGAGCAGTTCTTC	CASSLGNEQFF
NA	TRBV27	NA	TRBJ2-7	TGTGCCAGCAGTTTCGGGTTCGGCTACGAGCAGTACTTC	CASSFGFGYEQYF
NA	TRBV29-1	NA	TRBJ2-2	TGCAGCGTTGAGTCCGAAACCGGGGAGCTGTTTTTT	CSVESETGELFF
NA	TRBV28	NA	TRBJ2-1	TGTGCCAGCAGTTTAGAATCGACAGCGTCCTACAATGAGCAGTTCTTC	CASSLESTASYNEQFF
NA	TRBV10-3	NA	TRBJ2-7	TGTGCCATCAGTGACTTGGACCGCTCCTACGAGCAGTACTTC	CAISDLDRSYEQYF
NA	TRBV10-2	NA	TRBJ2-7	TGCGCCAGCACTACCGGGCACGAGCAGTACTTC	CASTTGHEQYF
TRBD2	TRBV13	NA	TRBJ2-5	TGTGCCAGCAGCTTAGAGGGACTATTCGAAGAGACCCAGTACTTC	CASSLEGLFEETQYF
NA	TRBV7-9	NA	TRBJ1-1	TGTGCCAGTTTGGCCAGATGGGACACTGAAGCTTTCTTT	CASLARWDTEAFF
NA	TRBV10-2	NA	TRBJ2-1	TGCGCCAGCAGTGATACTAGCAGCTACAATGAGCAGTTCTTC	CASSDTSSYNEQFF
TRBD1	TRBV5-1	NA	TRBJ2-7	TGCGCCAGCAGCCCCGACCGGGACAGGGGTTCCTACGAGCAGTACTTC	CASSPDRDRGSYEQYF
NA	TRBV19	few	TRBJ1-2	TGTGCCAGTAGAAGTCCCTCTAACTATGGCTACACCTTC	CASRSPSNYGYTF